What follows is one T cell receptor (beta chain) and its context. Its target is not known. This sample is part of a study of T cell responses to AZD1222 COVID-19 vaccine. At the level of the study: Second doses at about 4 or about 12 weeks were pooled.

Assay: immunoSEQ multiplex PCR; the TCRdb copy retains only in-frame clones and omits some. This table has 90,000 or so clones, approximately 91% appearing once. Findings of the study overall: Among those given AZD1222, only five or six were seropositive at baseline.

Looked up from germline, CDR1 is LNHDA and CDR2 is SQIVND (reference sequence). This CDR3 contains 15 residues. Trimming cost V 7 bases and J 3 bases, with 15 bases left between them. This TCR derives from an adult in good health. Sequenced here: peripheral blood, sampled on day 0 of AZD1222 vaccination. V and J are TRBV19 and TRBJ1-4, with D tentatively TRBD1 (6 bases). The chain's CDR3 is CASNLGQTPNEKLFF. The CDR3 DNA reads as TGTGCCAGTAACTTAGGACAGACACCTAATGAAAAACTGTTTTTT.